Listed here are 10 T cell receptor beta chains from one sample, sequenced in a study of T cells after yellow fever vaccination. TCRdb itself ran the 5' RACE reads through MiXCR, one entry per CDR3 protein. In the table there are about 220,000 distinct CDR3 sequences, more than 3% of which are singletons. The sample here was CD4+ T cells sorted from PBMCs, taken 10 days after the yellow fever booster vaccination. Receptors were obtained from a young man who received the YFV17D yellow fever vaccine.

This clonotype was counted at least ten times. The CDR3 sequence is CASSRIGERRTDTQYF. CDR3 sequence (DNA): TGCGCCAGCAGCCGAATAGGGGAGCGACGCACAGATACGCAGTATTTT. The rearrangement joins TRBV4-1 to TRBJ2-3; D might be TRBD1 or TRBD2, each matching 5 bases. The CDR3 totals 16 residues. V was pared by 4 bases and J by 1 base, with 15 bases between. The V gene's germline CDR1 is MGHRA and CDR2 YSYEKL.

Ten or more counts support this clonotype. The chain joins TRBV4-1 to TRBJ1-1; 8 positions agree with TRBD1. Germline V gene sequence: CDR1 MGHRA, CDR2 YSYEKL. The CDR3 has 16 amino acids. V shed 1 base, J shed 0 bases, and the junction held 4 bases outside the gene matches. The chain's CDR3 is CASSQADRVMNTEAFF. The DNA of the CDR3 is TGCGCCAGCAGCCAAGCGGACAGGGTTATGAACACTGAAGCTTTCTTT.

At least ten counts were recorded for this clonotype. The chain is built from TRBV4-1 and TRBJ1-1, with D uncertain. The CDR3 length is 15 residues. Trimming took off 0 bases at V and 1 base at J, with 9 bases between the two ends. Germline V gene lookup returns CDR1 MGHRA and CDR2 YSYEKL. DNA of the CDR3: TGCGCCAGCAGCCAAGAGGACCGAACGAACACTGAAGCTTTCTTT. Amino acid sequence: CASSQEDRTNTEAFF.

The chain is built from TRBV7-2 and TRBJ1-6; D uncertain. Germline V CDR1 and CDR2: SGHTA, FQGNSA. The CDR3 is 17 residues long. Trimming took 2 bases from V and 7 from J, leaving 18 bases between them. The CDR3 sequence is CASSLWPSGQANSPLHF. DNA for the CDR3: TGTGCCAGCAGCTTATGGCCCTCCGGGCAGGCCAATTCACCCCTCCACTTT.

This clonotype was recorded at least ten times. The rearrangement links TRBV5-1 to TRBJ2-1; possibly TRBD1 or TRBD2 for D (7 bases each). CDR3 size: 15 residues. Germline assignment: CDR1 SGHRS and CDR2 YFSETQ. Trimming took off 6 bases at V and 8 bases at J, with 21 bases between the two ends. The CDR3 nucleotides are TGCGCCAGCATTAAGGGGACAGCGGGGTCGGATGAGCAGTTCTTC. This encodes CASIKGTAGSDEQFF.

This clonotype occurred many times. The rearrangement joins TRBV6-2 or TRBV6-3 to TRBJ1-1; TRBD1 agrees at 9 bases. Germline trimming cut 5 bases from V and 1 base from J; bases unmatched to any gene: 8. Germline CDR1 MNHEY, CDR2 SVGEGT. This CDR3 spans 16 amino acids. The DNA of the CDR3 is TGTGCCAGCAGTGAACTCGACAGGGGGGCGAACACTGAAGCTTTCTTT. It encodes CASSELDRGANTEAFF.

This clonotype was seen more than once but under ten times. This chain links TRBV5-1 with TRBJ2-7; 7 nucleotides match TRBD1. The V segment lost 0 bases and the J segment 1 base; nucleotides outside the gene matches: 13. This CDR3 is built from 18 residues. Germline V gene data show CDR1 as SGHRS and CDR2 as YFSETQ. The DNA for the CDR3 is TGCGCCAGCAGCTTGGACCCTGGGACAGTTTACCTATCCTACGAGCAGTACTTC. Protein sequence: CASSLDPGTVYLSYEQYF. Full variable domain (rest looked up from reference TRBV5-1 and TRBJ2-7): KAGVTQTPRYLIKTRGQQVTLSCSPISGHRSVSWYQQTPGQGLQFLFEYFSETQRNKGNFPGRFSGRQFSNSRSEMNVSTLELGDSALYLCASSLDPGTVYLSYEQYFGPGTRLTVT.

At least ten counts were recorded for this clonotype. The chain is built from TRBV20-1 and TRBJ2-3, with TRBD2 identical over 14 bases. The germline V gene encodes CDR1 DFQATT and CDR2 SNEGSKA (reference sequence). The CDR3 is 15 amino acids. V was pared by 3 bases and J by 3 bases, with 2 bases of the junction left unmatched. Written as DNA, the CDR3 is TGCAGTGCTAGGGGACTAGCGGGGGCGACAGATACGCAGTATTTT. It is translated as CSARGLAGATDTQYF.

The chain combines TRBV20-1 with TRBJ2-3, with 11 nucleotides matching TRBD2. The CDR3 covers 16 residues. CDR1 is DFQATT and CDR2 is SNEGSKA in the germline V gene (reference sequence). The V and J ends lost 7 bases and 2 bases, in that order; junction bases with no gene match: 11. The CDR3 nucleotides read TGCAGTGGGAGGGTAGCGGGGGGGCCCATCACAGATACGCAGTATTTT. Amino acids: CSGRVAGGPITDTQYF.

This clonotype occurred a few times. The J gene is TRBJ1-4, the V gene TRBV18; maybe TRBD1 (5 bases). There are 14 residues in the CDR3. CDR1 and CDR2 (germline): KGHSH, LQKENI. The V and J ends lost 1 base and 8 bases respectively, with 11 bases between them. The CDR3 sequence: CASSPQGKGEKLFF. CDR3 nucleotides: TGTGCCAGCTCACCACAGGGGAAAGGAGAAAAACTGTTTTTT.